The 28 T cell receptor beta chains below come from one sample, sequenced in a study of a mutant IDH1 vaccine in newly diagnosed glioma. Described time point: week 5, during vaccination. Topical imiquimod was applied with each vaccine dose, which held 300 ug of mutant IDH1 20-mer peptide. The assay was immunoSEQ multiplex PCR, and TCRdb's table has in-frame clones only and misses some. This sample has roughly 60,000 clones; around 80% occur once, and the top ten carry around 7%. The antigens of these receptors remain unknown. The source material was PBMCs, sampled from a glioma patient whose treatment included an IDH1 peptide vaccine. The receptor set was obtained from a woman aged 45-59 years with glioma.

The CDR3 DNA reads as TGTGCCAGCAGCTTAGACGGCAGGAATAATTCACCCCTCCACTTT. It translates to CASSLDGRNNSPLHF. The chain employs TRBV11-2 and TRBJ1-6; D is undetermined. Trimming left V 0 bases short and J 5 bases short, with 8 bases between. The CDR3 has 15 residues. CDR1 and CDR2 (germline): SGHAT, FQNNGV. Combining the CDR3 with reference TRBV11-2 and TRBJ1-6 gives the whole variable domain EAGVAQSPRYKIIEKRQSVAFWCNPISGHATLYWYQQILGQGPKLLIQFQNNGVVDDSQLPKDRFSAERLKGVDSTLKIQPAKLEDSAVYLCASSLDGRNNSPLHFGNGTRLTVT.

There are a few counts of this clone. V usage is TRBV18 and J usage is TRBJ1-3; the D is unclear. The CDR3 extends over 15 amino acids. Trimming left V 2 bases short and J 0 bases short, with 8 bases between. Germline V gene lookup returns CDR1 KGHSH and CDR2 LQKENI. The CDR3 DNA reads TGTGCCAGCTCACCATCGGAGATCTCTGGAAACACCATATATTTT. This sequence encodes CASSPSEISGNTIYF.

This rearrangement joins TRBV2 to TRBJ2-5, with 9 bases lining up with TRBD1. Germline CDR1 is SNHLY and CDR2 is FYNNEI. V dropped 2 bases and J dropped 9; count of bases not matched to a gene: 16. The CDR3 has 17 amino acids. CDR3 DNA sequence: TGTGCCAGCAGTGAAAGGAGTCCGGGACAGGGCTTATGGCCCCAGTACTTC. Protein product: CASSERSPGQGLWPQYF.

The rearrangement links TRBV27 to TRBJ2-1; unclear D gene. V gave up 10 bases and J gave up 2 bases, with 15 bases separating them. Germline V gene sequence: CDR1 MNHEY, CDR2 SMNVEV (reference sequence). The CDR3 extends over 14 amino acids. CDR3 bases: TGTGCCACCAGACCGGATCTAACCTACAATGAGCAGTTCTTC. This gives the protein CATRPDLTYNEQFF.

The rearrangement uses TRBV14 and TRBJ2-5; tentative D call: TRBD2 (7 bases). This CDR3 spans 16 amino acids. The germline CDR1 and CDR2 sequences are SGHDN and FVKESK. V was cut by 1 base and J by 1 base, with 13 bases left in between. This CDR3 reads CASSQVGGRLQETQYF. The CDR3 region has the DNA TGTGCCAGCAGCCAAGTCGGGGGGCGCCTCCAAGAGACCCAGTACTTC.

This chain joins TRBV7-9 and TRBJ2-3; 10 bases fit TRBD2. Germline V gene data show CDR1 as SEHNR and CDR2 as FQNEAQ (reference sequence). The CDR3 totals 19 residues. V was pared by 5 bases and J by 5 bases, with 19 bases of the junction left unmatched. The CDR3 DNA follows: TGTGCCAGCAGCCACCGGACCGGAGTAGCGGGGGGTTCGGGAGATACGCAGTATTTT. This sequence encodes CASSHRTGVAGGSGDTQYF. Looking up the rest from reference TRBV7-9 and TRBJ2-3 gives the full variable domain: DTGVSQNPRHKITKRGQNVTFRCDPISEHNRLYWYRQTLGQGPEFLTYFQNEAQLEKSRLLSDRFSAERPKGSFSTLEIQRTEQGDSAMYLCASSHRTGVAGGSGDTQYFGPGTRLTVL.

The chain is built from TRBV6-1 and TRBJ2-1; the match to TRBD2 covers 8 bases. There are 16 residues in the CDR3. V shed 1 base, J shed 5 bases, and the junction held 7 bases outside the gene matches. From germline, CDR1 is MNHNS and CDR2 SASEGT. The CDR3: CASSEEGGGTNNEQFF. For the CDR3, the DNA is TGTGCCAGCAGTGAAGAGGGCGGGGGGACGAACAATGAGCAGTTCTTC.

This clone has only one observation. V usage is TRBV5-1 and J usage is TRBJ2-3; no firm D call. The V gene lost 4 bases and the J gene lost 3 bases, with 9 bases spanning the gap. Germline assignment: CDR1 SGHRS and CDR2 YFSETQ. This CDR3 has 13 amino acids. The CDR3 reads CASSPGQTDTQYF. The DNA of the CDR3 is TGCGCCAGCAGCCCGGGCCAGACAGATACGCAGTATTTT.

The chain employs TRBV6-5 and TRBJ2-6; weak D call: TRBD2 (5 bases). The CDR3 is 15 amino acids. Germline CDR1 MNHEY, CDR2 SVGAGI. V was pared by 6 bases and J by 0 bases, with 9 bases between. The CDR3 nucleotides are TGTGCCAGCAGCGGACTCCTCTCTGGGGCCAACGTCCTGACTTTC. This gives the protein CASSGLLSGANVLTF.

V and J are TRBV18 and TRBJ1-2; D unresolved. The CDR3 is 14 residues long. Per the germline V gene, CDR1 is KGHSH and CDR2 is LQKENI. V dropped 5 bases and J dropped 8 bases, with 18 bases sitting between them. The chain's CDR3 is CASSGLGRSAGYTF. The CDR3 bases are TGTGCCAGCTCAGGTTTGGGAAGGTCGGCCGGCTACACCTTC.

The V gene is TRBV9, the J gene TRBJ2-1, with unresolved D. The CDR3 length is 14 residues. V lost 7 bases to trimming and J lost 0 bases, with 11 bases between them. Per germline, CDR1 SGDLS and CDR2 YYNGEE. The CDR3 loop is CASGKPSSYNEQFF. DNA of the CDR3: TGTGCCAGCGGCAAGCCCAGCTCCTACAATGAGCAGTTCTTC.

The V call is TRBV9, the J call TRBJ2-3; no clear D. Germline V gene lookup returns CDR1 SGDLS and CDR2 YYNGEE. Trimming shortened V by 0 bases and J by 4 bases, and 12 bases separated the two germline ends. This CDR3 comprises 15 residues. The CDR3 DNA reads as TGTGCCAGCAGCGTAGGTAGCATGAGCTCAGATACGCAGTATTTT. Its protein is CASSVGSMSSDTQYF.

The chain has TRBV19 and TRBJ1-2, with D hard to call. The CDR3 extends over 12 amino acids. Looked up from germline, CDR1 is LNHDA and CDR2 is SQIVND (reference sequence). V lost 7 bases and J lost 7, with 13 bases in between. In DNA form, the CDR3 reads TGTGCCAGTATATGGCCGGGCGGTGGCTACACCTTC. As protein: CASIWPGGGYTF. The variable domain in full, completed from reference TRBV19 and TRBJ1-2, reads DGGITQSPKYLFRKEGQNVTLSCEQNLNHDAMYWYRQDPGQGLRLIYYSQIVNDFQKGDIAEGYSVSREKKESFPLTVTSAQKNPTAFYLCASIWPGGGYTFGSGTRLTVV.

This clone was recorded only once. The CDR3 here is CASSVPGGSYGNTIYF. The CDR3 bases are TGTGCCAGCAGCGTCCCGGGGGGTTCGTATGGAAACACCATATATTTT. V is TRBV9 and J is TRBJ1-3, with a possible D match to TRBD1 (5 bases). V was cut by 2 bases and J by 3 bases, with 15 bases left in between. Germline loops: CDR1 SGDLS, CDR2 YYNGEE. The CDR3 spans 16 residues. The whole variable domain, remainder taken from reference TRBV9 and TRBJ1-3, is DSGVTQTPKHLITATGQRVTLRCSPRSGDLSVYWYQQSLDQGLQFLIQYYNGEERAKGNILERFSAQQFPDLHSELNLSSLELGDSALYFCASSVPGGSYGNTIYFGEGSWLTVV.

This clone was seen only once. The chain combines TRBV7-2 with TRBJ1-5, with TRBD1 matching 7 bases. This CDR3 is built from 14 residues. The V and J ends lost 5 bases and 5 bases, in that order; junction bases with no gene match: 6. The germline V gene has CDR1 SGHTA and CDR2 FQGNSA. DNA of the CDR3: TGTGCCAGCAGCCTAAACAGGGGTGATCAGCCCCAGCATTTT. It translates to CASSLNRGDQPQHF.

This chain uses TRBV30 with TRBJ2-2; tentative D call: TRBD2 (6 bases). The germline V gene encodes CDR1 GTSNPN and CDR2 SVGIG (reference sequence). This CDR3 comprises 16 residues. V lost 2 bases, J lost 2 bases, and 15 bases lay in between. CDR3 residues: CAWSFAGPLNTGELFF. The CDR3, as DNA: TGTGCCTGGAGTTTCGCGGGGCCATTAAACACCGGGGAGCTGTTTTTT.

This chain's CDR3 is CASSLQGIGNEQFF. CDR3 DNA: TGTGCCAGCAGCCTACAGGGGATTGGTAATGAGCAGTTCTTC. The J gene is TRBJ2-1, the V gene TRBV7-9; 7 positions match TRBD1. The CDR3 sequence is 14 residues long. Germline assignment: CDR1 SEHNR and CDR2 FQNEAQ (reference sequence). The V gene end was trimmed by 5 bases and the J gene end by 7 bases; junction bases not matched to a gene: 8. The variable domain in full, with the rest retrieved from reference TRBV7-9 and TRBJ2-1, is DTGVSQNPRHKITKRGQNVTFRCDPISEHNRLYWYRQTLGQGPEFLTYFQNEAQLEKSRLLSDRFSAERPKGSFSTLEIQRTEQGDSAMYLCASSLQGIGNEQFFGPGTRLTVL.

The chain employs TRBV20-1 and TRBJ2-4; D not certain. V lost 2 bases and J lost 11, with 10 bases in between. Germline V gene data show CDR1 as DFQATT and CDR2 as SNEGSKA (reference sequence). This CDR3 has 11 residues. The CDR3 here is CSARNYLVQYF. The CDR3 DNA follows: TGCAGTGCTAGAAACTACTTAGTTCAGTACTTC.

The chain combines TRBV29-1 with TRBJ1-2; no clear D gene. The V gene's germline CDR1 is SQVTM and CDR2 ANQGSEA. CDR3 length: 12 residues. Trimming took 4 bases from V and 10 from J, leaving 16 bases between them. Written as DNA, the CDR3 is TGCAGCGTTGTTATCAACATTCGAGACTACACCTTC. Translation: CSVVINIRDYTF.

J is TRBJ1-2 and V is TRBV5-1, with TRBD1 matching over 10 bases. J lost 7 bases, V lost 2 bases, and 8 bases had no gene match. The CDR3 is 15 amino acids. CDR1 and CDR2 (germline): SGHRS, YFSETQ. In nucleotides, the CDR3 is TGCGCCAGCAGCTTCGGGACAGGGGTAAAAGGTGGCTACACCTTC. Translating it yields CASSFGTGVKGGYTF.

V is TRBV19 and J is TRBJ2-7; 12 bases map to TRBD2. Germline V CDR1 and CDR2: LNHDA, SQIVND (reference sequence). V lost 2 bases, J lost 1 base, and 3 bases stayed unmatched. The CDR3 consists of 16 residues. In DNA form, the CDR3 reads TGTGCCAGTAGTATAAAGACTAGCGGGAGATCCTACGAGCAGTACTTC. Translating gives CASSIKTSGRSYEQYF.

The chain links TRBV5-5 to TRBJ1-5, with TRBD1 as a possible D gene (6 bases). Per the germline V gene, CDR1 is SGHKS and CDR2 is YYEKEE (reference sequence). This CDR3 spans 14 amino acids. V lost 0 bases and J lost 5, with 9 bases in between. CDR3 residues: CASSLAGGDQPQHF. CDR3 sequence (DNA): TGTGCCAGCAGCTTGGCCGGGGGCGATCAGCCCCAGCATTTT.

V is TRBV11-3 and J is TRBJ1-6, with 8 bases matching TRBD1. Losses at the gene ends were 3 bases for V and 8 bases for J; bases not matched to a gene: 3. Germline V gene sequence: CDR1 SGHNT, CDR2 YENEEA. This CDR3 comprises 14 residues. DNA of the CDR3: TGTGCCAGCAGCTTGGTCAGGGGGCATTCACCCCTCCACTTT. Its translation: CASSLVRGHSPLHF. The whole variable domain, remainder taken from reference TRBV11-3 and TRBJ1-6, is EAGVVQSPRYKIIEKKQPVAFWCNPISGHNTLYWYLQNLGQGPELLIRYENEEAVDDSQLPKDRFSAERLKGVDSTLKIQPAELGDSAVYLCASSLVRGHSPLHFGNGTRLTVT.

The J gene is TRBJ1-4, the V gene TRBV6-1; D not certain. This CDR3 contains 15 residues. V lost 2 bases and J 6 bases, leaving 13 bases between the germline ends. Germline V CDR1 and CDR2: MNHNS, SASEGT. As DNA, the CDR3 is TGTGCCAGCAGTGAAAACCTGAAAGTCTATGAAAAACTGTTTTTT. Translation gives CASSENLKVYEKLFF.

The J gene is TRBJ1-6, the V gene TRBV10-3; the match to TRBD1 covers 11 bases. The CDR3 length is 15 residues. The ends lost 3 bases at V and 10 bases at J; junction bases unmatched: 5. Germline V gene lookup returns CDR1 ENHRY and CDR2 SYGVKD. The CDR3 region has the DNA TGTGCCATCAGTGACCGGGACAGGGGGGACTCACCCCTCCACTTT. This translates into CAISDRDRGDSPLHF.

The V and J genes are TRBV19 and TRBJ2-1; 8 bases map to TRBD2. The CDR3 is 19 residues long. CDR1 is LNHDA, CDR2 SQIVND, per germline (reference sequence). The V and J ends lost 6 bases and 2 bases, in that order; junction bases with no gene match: 18. Here the CDR3 DNA reads TGTGCCAGTAGCCCCACTGAGCGGGGGCGGTTGGGTGCCTACAATGAGCAGTTCTTC. Translation gives CASSPTERGRLGAYNEQFF. The entire variable domain, with the rest obtained from reference TRBV19 and TRBJ2-1, is as follows: DGGITQSPKYLFRKEGQNVTLSCEQNLNHDAMYWYRQDPGQGLRLIYYSQIVNDFQKGDIAEGYSVSREKKESFPLTVTSAQKNPTAFYLCASSPTERGRLGAYNEQFFGPGTRLTVL.

The V and J genes are TRBV19 and TRBJ2-7, with D perhaps TRBD1 (6 bases). This CDR3 is built from 14 residues. Trimming took 5 bases from V and 2 from J, leaving 13 bases between them. Germline assignment: CDR1 LNHDA and CDR2 SQIVND (reference sequence). CDR3 bases: TGTGCCAGTAGTTCAGGGGCCCCCCCCTACGAGCAGTACTTC. Translation gives CASSSGAPPYEQYF. Filled out from reference TRBV19 and TRBJ2-7, the complete variable domain reads DGGITQSPKYLFRKEGQNVTLSCEQNLNHDAMYWYRQDPGQGLRLIYYSQIVNDFQKGDIAEGYSVSREKKESFPLTVTSAQKNPTAFYLCASSSGAPPYEQYFGPGTRLTVT.

The rearrangement links TRBV5-5 to TRBJ2-5; 12 bases fit TRBD1. J gave up 10 bases and V 5 bases, and 21 bases lay outside the gene matches. Germline CDR1 SGHKS, CDR2 YYEKEE (reference sequence). The CDR3 runs to 18 residues. CDR3 in DNA: TGTGCCAGCAGTCCCGTCGCGGGACAGGGGGCCGGAGACGTGGGCCAGTACTTC. Translation gives CASSPVAGQGAGDVGQYF.